Listed below are T cell receptor beta chains from one sample, sequenced in a study of shared clonotypes between healthy human individuals. The repertoire was sequenced with immunoSEQ multiplex PCR; TCRdb's copy has only in-frame clones and lacks some. This sample has 2.5 million or so clones, with around nine tenths found just once. Sequencing was carried out using naive CD4+ T cells sorted from blood. The receptor set was obtained from a man aged 18 to 30 in good health. Each CDR3 is given with its conserved first and last residue. D genes are given only for firm matches. Clone size is shown for a subset of rows, as once, few, many or a class of expanded clone.

CASSLAGTSASYEQYF | TGTGCCAGCAGCTTAGCGGGGACTAGCGCGTCCTACGAGCAGTACTTC | . | TRBJ2-7 | TRBD2 | TRBV7-2
CASSLGQDVGSPLHF | TGCGCCAGCAGCTTAGGACAGGACGTCGGCTCACCCCTCCACTTT | . | TRBJ1-6 | TRBD1 | TRBV5-1
CASRDENYNSPLHF | TGTGCCAGCAGAGACGAAAACTATAATTCACCCCTCCACTTT | . | TRBJ1-6 | . | TRBV6-6
CSVEGWEETQYF | TGCAGCGTTGAAGGGTGGGAAGAGACCCAGTACTTC | . | TRBJ2-5 | . | TRBV29-1
CASSQGTTGELFF | TGTGCCAGCAGCCAAGGGACTACCGGGGAGCTGTTTTTT | . | TRBJ2-2 | . | TRBV7-3
CASSETGNTEAFF | TGCGCCAGCAGCGAAACAGGAAACACTGAAGCTTTCTTT | . | TRBJ1-1 | . | TRBV5-1
CASSTLAGGPADTQYF | TGTGCCAGCTCTACCCTAGCGGGGGGGCCGGCAGATACGCAGTATTTT | . | TRBJ2-3 | TRBD2 | TRBV18
CASSLGGKNHEQYF | TGTGCCAGCAGCTTAGGCGGGAAGAATCACGAGCAGTACTTC | . | TRBJ2-7 | . | TRBV7-6
CASSLDPRGGELFF | TGCGCCAGCAGCTTGGACCCTCGGGGGGGGGAGCTGTTTTTT | . | TRBJ2-2 | . | TRBV5-1
CASSAQDSPYEQYF | TGTGCCAGCAGCGCCCAAGACAGTCCGTACGAGCAGTACTTC | . | TRBJ2-7 | . | TRBV9
CASSNGQVDNQPQHF | TGTGCCAGCAGTAACGGACAGGTTGACAATCAGCCCCAGCATTTT | . | TRBJ1-5 | TRBD1 | TRBV27
CASSLEGRISGNTIYF | TGTGCCAGCAGCTTAGAAGGCCGGATCTCTGGAAACACCATATATTTT | . | TRBJ1-3 | . | TRBV7-9
CASSFPARQGWDEKLFF | TGTGCCAGCAGCTTCCCTGCAAGGCAGGGGTGGGATGAAAAACTGTTTTTT | . | TRBJ1-4 | . | TRBV28
CACVQRGGPETQYF | TGTGCCTGCGTTCAGCGGGGGGGCCCGGAGACCCAGTACTTC | . | TRBJ2-5 | TRBD2 | TRBV30
CASRPLLNTGELFF | TGTGCCAGCCGGCCGCTCCTGAACACCGGGGAGCTGTTTTTT | . | TRBJ2-2 | . | TRBV6-1
CASSFSPGADQPQHF | TGTGCCAGCAGTTTCTCTCCAGGGGCCGATCAGCCCCAGCATTTT | . | TRBJ1-5 | . | TRBV28
CASSLEDRGSTEAFF | TGTGCCAGCAGCTTGGAGGACAGGGGTAGCACTGAAGCTTTCTTT | few | TRBJ1-1 | TRBD1 | TRBV5-4
CASRLQPFEAFF | TGTGCCAGCAGATTACAGCCTTTTGAAGCTTTCTTT | . | TRBJ1-1 | . | TRBV13
CASSFRGGGEATADTQYF | TGCGCCAGCAGCTTCCGGGGAGGGGGTGAGGCCACGGCAGATACGCAGTATTTT | . | TRBJ2-3 | . | TRBV5-1
CASSYPGSQETQYF | TGTGCCAGCAGTTACCCCGGGTCTCAAGAGACCCAGTACTTC | . | TRBJ2-5 | . | TRBV6-6
CASSIDRFSSYNEQFF | TGTGCCAGTAGTATAGACAGATTCAGCTCCTACAATGAGCAGTTCTTC | . | TRBJ2-1 | . | TRBV19
CASSLSGGRSYEQYF | TGTGCCAGCTCACTTTCGGGGGGGCGCTCTTACGAGCAGTACTTC | . | TRBJ2-7 | TRBD2 | TRBV18
CASSQADRPLFF | TGTGCCAGCAGCCAAGCCGACAGACCACTGTTTTTT | . | TRBJ2-2 | . | TRBV4-2
CASRDRGRSGYTF | TGTGCCAGCAGGGACAGGGGGCGAAGTGGCTACACCTTC | . | TRBJ1-2 | . | TRBV21-1
CASSQPETRYAGVGYEQYF | TGCGCCAGCAGCCAACCCGAAACGCGATACGCGGGAGTGGGCTACGAGCAGTACTTC | once | TRBJ2-7 | TRBD2 | TRBV4-1
CASSLIGGVRNEQFF | TGTGCCAGCAGTTTAATAGGGGGGGTACGGAATGAGCAGTTCTTC | . | TRBJ2-1 | . | TRBV28
CASSLLTVGRVNTEAFF | TGTGCCAGCAGTTTACTGACAGTGGGACGGGTGAACACTGAAGCTTTCTTT | few | TRBJ1-1 | . | TRBV28
CASSLASGRRSGNTIYF | TGCGCCAGCAGCTTGGCCTCGGGCCGTCGCTCTGGAAACACCATATATTTT | . | TRBJ1-3 | . | TRBV5-1
CASSRGQQPEAFF | TGCGCCAGCAGCCGCGGACAGCAGCCTGAAGCTTTCTTT | . | TRBJ1-1 | . | TRBV5-1
CAISERTGNLYGYTF | TGTGCCATCAGTGAGAGGACCGGCAACCTCTATGGCTACACCTTC | . | TRBJ1-2 | . | TRBV10-3
CASSFQNTEAFF | TGTGCCAGTAGTTTCCAGAACACTGAAGCTTTCTTT | once | TRBJ1-1 | . | TRBV19
CASDRGNQETQYF | TGTGCCAGTGACAGGGGGAACCAAGAGACCCAGTACTTC | . | TRBJ2-5 | TRBD1 | TRBV9
CASSFLDLRSPEQYF | TGTGCCAGCAGCTTTTTGGACCTCCGATCCCCCGAGCAGTACTTC | . | TRBJ2-7 | . | TRBV5-6
CASSSYSLTSTDTQYF | TGTGCCAGCAGCTCGTACAGTCTCACCTCCACAGATACGCAGTATTTT | . | TRBJ2-3 | . | TRBV5-5
CASSPPGVRGNTIYF | TGTGCCAGCAGTCCGCCCGGGGTTAGGGGAAACACCATATATTTT | . | TRBJ1-3 | . | TRBV28
CASSQDSGAGQETQYF | TGTGCCAGCAGCCAAGATAGCGGGGCCGGACAAGAGACCCAGTACTTC | . | TRBJ2-5 | TRBD2 | TRBV7-2
CASSQGTGGLPTNEQFF | TGCGCCAGCAGCCAAGGCACCGGCGGCCTTCCTACCAATGAGCAGTTCTTC | . | TRBJ2-1 | . | TRBV4-3
CASSVAAGTGSMYF | . | . | TRBJ2-3 | . | TRBV9
CASSLAGRDYGYTF | TGTGCCAGCAGCTTGGCTGGGAGGGACTATGGCTACACCTTC | . | TRBJ1-2 | . | TRBV5-4
CASSVGPSSGANVLTF | TGTGCCAGTAGTGTCGGACCGTCCTCTGGGGCCAACGTCCTGACTTTC | . | TRBJ2-6 | . | TRBV19
CASSLESSPSNQPQHF | TGCGCCAGCAGCTTGGAGTCTTCACCTAGCAATCAGCCCCAGCATTTT | . | TRBJ1-5 | . | TRBV5-1
CASSPSGSTGELFF | TGCGCCAGCAGTCCTAGCGGGAGTACCGGGGAGCTGTTTTTT | . | TRBJ2-2 | TRBD2 | TRBV10-2
CASSEPNQPQHF | TGTGCCAGCAGTGAGCCCAATCAGCCCCAGCATTTT | . | TRBJ1-5 | . | TRBV6-1
CASSDLGPTDTQYF | TGTGCCAGCAGCGATCTGGGCCCAACAGATACGCAGTATTTT | . | TRBJ2-3 | . | TRBV9
CASSLGAIAKNIQYF | TGTGCCAGCAGCTTGGGGGCCATAGCCAAAAACATTCAGTACTTC | . | TRBJ2-4 | . | TRBV7-9
CASSLGLAGGSGYNEQFF | TGTGCCAGCAGCTTAGGGCTAGCGGGAGGTAGTGGGTACAATGAGCAGTTCTTC | . | TRBJ2-1 | TRBD2 | TRBV7-6
CAISESGTSSYNSPLHF | TGTGCCATCAGTGAGTCGGGGACAAGCTCCTATAATTCACCCCTCCACTTT | . | TRBJ1-6 | . | TRBV10-3
CASSLRTGYQPQHF | TGTGCCAGCAGCCTTAGGACAGGGTATCAGCCCCAGCATTTT | . | TRBJ1-5 | TRBD1 | TRBV7-2
CASSTGGPGNQPQHF | TGTGCCAGCAGTACAGGGGGCCCAGGCAATCAGCCCCAGCATTTT | . | TRBJ1-5 | TRBD1 | TRBV2
CASSAYDRPNEQFF | TGTGCCAGCAGCGCCTACGACAGGCCGAATGAGCAGTTCTTC | . | TRBJ2-1 | . | TRBV5-4
CASSGTGRANYGYTF | TGTGCCAGCAGTGGAACAGGGAGGGCTAACTATGGCTACACCTTC | . | TRBJ1-2 | . | TRBV27
CASRTGTVTYEQYF | TGTGCCAGCCGTACCGGGACAGTGACCTACGAGCAGTACTTC | . | TRBJ2-7 | TRBD1 | TRBV6-1
CASSATGSGSQPQHF | TGTGCCAGCAGCGCAACAGGGTCTGGGTCTCAGCCCCAGCATTTT | . | TRBJ1-5 | . | TRBV7-2
CASSSGGSGLETQYF | TGCGCCAGCAGCTCCGGGGGCTCGGGGCTAGAGACCCAGTACTTC | . | TRBJ2-5 | . | TRBV5-1